These T cell receptor beta chains were read from a single sample in a study of blood T cells in healthy people across ages. MiXCR was run by TCRdb on the 5' RACE reads, yielding one entry per CDR3 protein. The profile shows about 1.8 million distinct CDR3 sequences, roughly 49% of them singletons. Input material: blood. The receptors were gathered from a woman aged 40 to 50 in good health. Each CDR3 is given with its conserved first and last residue. D genes are given only for firm matches. Where a row states a size, it is once, few, many or the class of an expanded clone; other rows omit it.

TRBJ2-7,few,TRBV10-3,NA,TGTGCCATCAGGGAAGGGCCTGCGGCCTACGAGCAGTACTTC,CAIREGPAAYEQYF
TRBJ2-3,NA,TRBV7-2,NA,TGTGCCAGCAGCTTAGATCAGCGTACGCAGTATTTT,CASSLDQRTQYF
TRBJ2-5,NA,TRBV10-3,NA,TGTGCCATCAGTTTTAGTGTCAACAAAAGATCAGCGACCCAGTACTTC,CAISFSVNKRSATQYF
TRBJ1-1,NA,TRBV29-1,NA,TGCAGCGCCGGCCGATCTGACACTGAAGCTTTCTTT,CSAGRSDTEAFF
TRBJ2-5,few,TRBV6-2/TRBV6-3,NA,TGTGCCAGCACCCTCTGGGGGGTCCGAGAGACCCAGTACTTC,CASTLWGVRETQYF
TRBJ2-3,NA,TRBV5-6,TRBD2,TGTGCCAGCAGGACGTGGACTAGCTCCTTCACAGATACGCAGTATTTT,CASRTWTSSFTDTQYF
TRBJ2-7,NA,TRBV6-2/TRBV6-3,NA,TGTGCCAGCACCTCCAGGGGCGGATTCTTCTCCTACGAGCAGTACTTC,CASTSRGGFFSYEQYF
TRBJ1-2,NA,TRBV29-1,NA,TGCAGCGTTGGGAACGGACAGTTCTATGGCTACACCTTC,CSVGNGQFYGYTF
TRBJ1-2,NA,TRBV7-2,NA,TGTGCCAGCAGCCCTCCAGGGGCTGGCCCTGGCTACACCTTC,CASSPPGAGPGYTF
TRBJ2-7,NA,TRBV7-2,TRBD2,TGTGCCAGCAGCTCCGTGCCGGGACTAGCGGGGGGTGAGCAGTACTTC,CASSSVPGLAGGEQYF
TRBJ2-3,few,TRBV6-2/TRBV6-3,NA,TGTGCCAGCAGTTTCGAATGGACAAGCACAGATACGCAGTATTTT,CASSFEWTSTDTQYF
TRBJ1-2,NA,TRBV7-2,TRBD1,TGTGCCAGCAGCCAACGAACGACAGGGTATGGCTACACCTTC,CASSQRTTGYGYTF
TRBJ2-3,NA,TRBV10-1,TRBD1,TGCGCCAGCAGTGATCCAGGGGGCCGTAGCACAGATACGCAGTATTTT,CASSDPGGRSTDTQYF
TRBJ2-5,NA,TRBV10-2,TRBD2,TGCGCCAGCATTCGGGACTATTACCGTAATGAGCAGTACTTC,CASIRDYYRNEQYF
TRBJ2-7,many,TRBV4-3,NA,TGCGCCAGCAGCCAAGAAGGTGGCAGCTCCTACGAGCAGTACTTC,CASSQEGGSSYEQYF
TRBJ2-1,NA,TRBV2,TRBD1,TGTGCCAGCAGTGAAGGGGGGACAGGTCCTAGGGAGGACGCTAAGTTCTTC,CASSEGGTGPREDAKFF
TRBJ2-4,NA,TRBV5-1,NA,TGCGCCAGCAGCGTGGACACGGAGACAGGACGACAGTACTTC,CASSVDTETGRQYF
TRBJ2-4,few,TRBV7-2,NA,TGTGCCAGCAGCAAGCCTGTAGGCTCCAAAAACATTCAGTACTTC,CASSKPVGSKNIQYF
TRBJ2-5,NA,TRBV12-3/TRBV12-4,NA,TGTGCCAGCATCACAAGCGCTTGGCAGGGAGGTCGGGGAGAGACCCAGTACTTC,CASITSAWQGGRGETQYF
TRBJ2-7,NA,TRBV20-1,TRBD1,TGCAGTGCTATGCCTGGGACAGGGGTTAAGGGCGAGCAGTACTTC,CSAMPGTGVKGEQYF
TRBJ2-1,NA,TRBV15,TRBD2,TGTGCCACCAGCGCGCGACTAGCGGGGGGGCCAATAGGGATTAATGAGCAGTTCTTC,CATSARLAGGPIGINEQFF
TRBJ2-1,NA,TRBV6-5,TRBD2,TGTGCCAGCAGTTACGGAGGGGAGGGCAAGAGGGAGCAGTTCTTC,CASSYGGEGKREQFF
TRBJ1-2,few,TRBV7-9,NA,TGTGCCAGCAGCTTAGGTGGCCGCTGGGGCTACACCTTC,CASSLGGRWGYTF
TRBJ2-7,many,TRBV7-2,NA,TGTGCCAGCAGCTTACACTCCGGCGGGCCCCAGGGGTACGAGCAGTACTTC,CASSLHSGGPQGYEQYF
TRBJ1-4,NA,TRBV20-1,NA,TGCAGTGTGGGGGGCTATGAAAAACTGTTTTTT,CSVGGYEKLFF
TRBJ2-7,few,TRBV6-1,TRBD1,TGTGCCAGCAGTGGTCGGACAGGGCGGCTCGCCGAGCAGTACTTC,CASSGRTGRLAEQYF
TRBJ2-4,few,TRBV6-5,NA,TGTGCCAGCAGTTTGGCCCGGAGGGGTAGCAAGCAGTACTTC,CASSLARRGSKQYF
TRBJ2-5,few,TRBV4-3,NA,TGCGCCAGCAGCCAAGATAGTCTAGCTACAGAGACCCAGTACTTC,CASSQDSLATETQYF
TRBJ2-7,NA,TRBV20-1,NA,TGCAGTGCCCGGAGGGGATCACCCTACGAGCAGTACTTC,CSARRGSPYEQYF
TRBJ1-5,NA,TRBV12-3/TRBV12-4,NA,TGTGCCAGCAGTTTAGGGGACAACTATAGCAATCAGCCCCAGCATTTT,CASSLGDNYSNQPQHF
TRBJ1-5,NA,TRBV9,TRBD1,TGTGCCAGCAGCGTACAGGGGGCTGCGGAGCCCCAGCATTTT,CASSVQGAAEPQHF
TRBJ2-3,NA,TRBV5-6,TRBD2,TGTGCCAGCAGGACCCATAGCGGGGGGACAGATACGCAGTATTTT,CASRTHSGGTDTQYF
TRBJ2-3,NA,TRBV10-3,TRBD2,TGTGCCATCAGCCCGACTAGCGGGGGGCCCACAGATACGCAGTATTTT,CAISPTSGGPTDTQYF
TRBJ2-1,few,TRBV20-1,TRBD1,TGCAGTGCCAACCCGGGGACAGGGGCCTACAATGAGCAGTTCTTC,CSANPGTGAYNEQFF
TRBJ2-3,NA,TRBV6-1,TRBD2,TGTGCCAGCAGTGCCCATAGCGGGGGGACCACAGATACGCAGTATTTT,CASSAHSGGTTDTQYF
TRBJ2-1,once,TRBV24-1,TRBD2,TGTGCCACCAGTGAACGGTACCTAGCGGAGAACTACAATGAGCAGTTCTTC,CATSERYLAENYNEQFF
TRBJ1-5,NA,TRBV6-5,TRBD1,TGTGCCAGCAGTTACCCTCCTCAGACAGGGGTCGGTGGGTATAGCAATCAGCCCCAGCATTTT,CASSYPPQTGVGGYSNQPQHF
TRBJ1-2,NA,TRBV28,TRBD1,TGTGCCAGCAGTAAAACGGGACAGTGGAAGGGCTACACCTTC,CASSKTGQWKGYTF
TRBJ2-5,NA,TRBV20-1,NA,TGCAGTGCTAGAGTGCGGACAGATCAAGAGACCCAGTACTTC,CSARVRTDQETQYF
TRBJ2-7,NA,TRBV7-2,TRBD1,TGTGCCAGCAGCCCAGCTGACAGGGTGGAGCAGTACTTC,CASSPADRVEQYF
TRBJ2-3,NA,TRBV6-5,NA,TGTGCCAGCAGTTCCCCGACCGGGACTCCGTATTTT,CASSSPTGTPYF
TRBJ2-3,NA,TRBV28,TRBD1,TGTGCCAGCATCCTCGGGGACAGAGGCACAGATACGCAGTATTTT,CASILGDRGTDTQYF
TRBJ1-5,NA,TRBV6-5,NA,TGTGCCAGCAGTTACAGGGAAGGCAATCAGCCCCAGCATTTT,CASSYREGNQPQHF
TRBJ2-3,NA,TRBV6-4,TRBD2,TGTGCCAGCAGTGAAAGGGAGGGAGTCACAGATACGCAGTATTTT,CASSEREGVTDTQYF
TRBJ2-3,NA,TRBV7-2,TRBD1,TGTGCCAGCAGCTTAGGAAGGGGGCAAGGAGATACGCAGTATTTT,CASSLGRGQGDTQYF
TRBJ1-2,NA,TRBV25-1,NA,TGCGCCAGCAGTGAAACTCTATCGGGTGGCTACACCTTC,CASSETLSGGYTF